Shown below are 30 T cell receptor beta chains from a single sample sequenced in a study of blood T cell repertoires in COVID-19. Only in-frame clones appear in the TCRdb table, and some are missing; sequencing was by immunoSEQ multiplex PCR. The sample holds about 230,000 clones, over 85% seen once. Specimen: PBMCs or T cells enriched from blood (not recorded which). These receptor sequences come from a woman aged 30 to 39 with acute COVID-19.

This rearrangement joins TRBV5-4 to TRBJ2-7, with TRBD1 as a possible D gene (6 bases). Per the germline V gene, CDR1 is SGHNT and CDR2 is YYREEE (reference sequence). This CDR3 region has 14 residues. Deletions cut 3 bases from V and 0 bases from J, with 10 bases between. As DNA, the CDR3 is TGTGCCAGCAGCTCGCAGACAGGCTCCTACGAGCAGTACTTC. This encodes CASSSQTGSYEQYF.

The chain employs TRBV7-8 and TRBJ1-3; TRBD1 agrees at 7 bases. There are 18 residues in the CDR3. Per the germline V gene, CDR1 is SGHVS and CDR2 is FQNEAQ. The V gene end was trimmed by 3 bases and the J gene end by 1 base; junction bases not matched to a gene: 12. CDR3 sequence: CASSFGLRGTASGNTIYF. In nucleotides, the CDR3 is TGTGCCAGCAGCTTTGGACTCAGGGGGACCGCATCTGGAAACACCATATATTTT.

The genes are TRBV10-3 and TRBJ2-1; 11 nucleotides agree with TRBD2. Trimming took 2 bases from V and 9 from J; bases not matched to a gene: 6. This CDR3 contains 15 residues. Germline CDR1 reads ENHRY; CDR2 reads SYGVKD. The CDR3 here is CAISEVLAGGGEQFF. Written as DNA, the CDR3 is TGTGCCATCAGTGAGGTTCTAGCGGGGGGCGGTGAGCAGTTCTTC.

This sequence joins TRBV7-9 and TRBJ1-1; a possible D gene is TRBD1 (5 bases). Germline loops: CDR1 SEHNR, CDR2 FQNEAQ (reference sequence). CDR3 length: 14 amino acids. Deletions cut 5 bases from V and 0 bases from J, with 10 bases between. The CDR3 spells CASSELTVNTEAFF. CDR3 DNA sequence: TGTGCCAGCAGCGAACTGACAGTGAACACTGAAGCTTTCTTT.

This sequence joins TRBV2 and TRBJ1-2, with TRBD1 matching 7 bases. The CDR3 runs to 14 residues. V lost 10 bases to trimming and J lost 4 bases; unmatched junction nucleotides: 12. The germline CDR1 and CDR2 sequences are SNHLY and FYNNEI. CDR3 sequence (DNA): TGTGCCACCCTGGGACAGTATGATGGCTATGGCTACACCTTC. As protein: CATLGQYDGYGYTF.

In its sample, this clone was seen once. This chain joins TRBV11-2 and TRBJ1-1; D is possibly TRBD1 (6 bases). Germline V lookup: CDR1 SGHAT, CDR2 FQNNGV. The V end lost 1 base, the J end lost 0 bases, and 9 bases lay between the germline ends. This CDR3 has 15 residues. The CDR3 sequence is CASSLAPGVNTEAFF. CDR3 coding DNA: TGTGCCAGCAGCTTAGCCCCAGGGGTGAACACTGAAGCTTTCTTT.

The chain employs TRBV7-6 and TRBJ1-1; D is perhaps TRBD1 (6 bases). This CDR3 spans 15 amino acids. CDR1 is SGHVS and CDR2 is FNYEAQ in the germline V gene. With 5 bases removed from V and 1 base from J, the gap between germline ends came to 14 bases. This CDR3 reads CASSRMTGQNTEAFF. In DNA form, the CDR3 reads TGTGCCAGCAGCCGAATGACAGGCCAGAACACTGAAGCTTTCTTT.

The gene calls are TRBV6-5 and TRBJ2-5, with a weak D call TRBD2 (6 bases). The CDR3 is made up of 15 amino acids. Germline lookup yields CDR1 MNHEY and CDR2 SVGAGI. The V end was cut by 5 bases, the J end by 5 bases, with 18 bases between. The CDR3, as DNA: TGTGCCAGCAGTCGGACGCGGGGAGTGGGGGAGACCCAGTACTTC. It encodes CASSRTRGVGETQYF.

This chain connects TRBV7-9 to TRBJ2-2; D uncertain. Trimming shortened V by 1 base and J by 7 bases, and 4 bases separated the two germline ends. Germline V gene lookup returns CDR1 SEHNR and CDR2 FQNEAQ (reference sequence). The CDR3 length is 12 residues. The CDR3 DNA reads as TGTGCCAGCAGCTTAGTCAGCGGGGAGCTGTTTTTT. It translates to CASSLVSGELFF.

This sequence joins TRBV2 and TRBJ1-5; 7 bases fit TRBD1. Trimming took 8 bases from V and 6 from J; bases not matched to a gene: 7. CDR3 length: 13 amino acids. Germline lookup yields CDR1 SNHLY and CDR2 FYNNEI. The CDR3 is CASHDRAGQPQHF. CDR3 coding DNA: TGTGCCAGCCATGACAGGGCGGGTCAGCCCCAGCATTTT.

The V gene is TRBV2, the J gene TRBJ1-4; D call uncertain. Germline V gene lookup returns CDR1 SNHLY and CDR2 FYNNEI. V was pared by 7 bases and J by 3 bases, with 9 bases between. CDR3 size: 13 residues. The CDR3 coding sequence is TGTGCCAGCATTCTAGTTTCTAATGAAAAACTGTTTTTT. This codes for CASILVSNEKLFF. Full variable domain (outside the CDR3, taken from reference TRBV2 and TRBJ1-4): EPEVTQTPSHQVTQMGQEVILRCVPISNHLYFYWYRQILGQKVEFLVSFYNNEISEKSEIFDDQFSVERPDGSNFTLKIRSTKLEDSAMYFCASILVSNEKLFFGSGTQLSVL.

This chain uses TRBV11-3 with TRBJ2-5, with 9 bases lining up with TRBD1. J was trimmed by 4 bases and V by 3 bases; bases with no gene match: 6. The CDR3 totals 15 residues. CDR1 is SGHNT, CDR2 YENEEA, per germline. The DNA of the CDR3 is TGTGCCAGCAGCTTCACGGGACAGGGTGGAGAGACCCAGTACTTC. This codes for CASSFTGQGGETQYF.

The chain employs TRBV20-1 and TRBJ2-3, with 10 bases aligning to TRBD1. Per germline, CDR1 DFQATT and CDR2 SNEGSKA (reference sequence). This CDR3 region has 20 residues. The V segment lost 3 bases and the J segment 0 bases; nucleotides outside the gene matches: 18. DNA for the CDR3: TGCAGTGCTAGTCTCCCCGGGACAGGGGCCTTTAAACCTAGCACAGATACGCAGTATTTT. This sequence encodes CSASLPGTGAFKPSTDTQYF.

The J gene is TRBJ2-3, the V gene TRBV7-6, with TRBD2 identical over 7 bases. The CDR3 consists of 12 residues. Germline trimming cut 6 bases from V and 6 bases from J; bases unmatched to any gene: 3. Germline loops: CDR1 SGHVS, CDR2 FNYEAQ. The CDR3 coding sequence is TGTGCCAGCAGAGCACTAGCGGATACGCAGTATTTT. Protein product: CASRALADTQYF.

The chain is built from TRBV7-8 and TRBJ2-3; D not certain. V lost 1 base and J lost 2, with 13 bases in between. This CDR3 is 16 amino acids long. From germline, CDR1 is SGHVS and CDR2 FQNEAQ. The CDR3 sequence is CASSLDTEINTDTQYF. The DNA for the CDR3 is TGTGCCAGCAGCTTAGATACAGAAATTAACACAGATACGCAGTATTTT.

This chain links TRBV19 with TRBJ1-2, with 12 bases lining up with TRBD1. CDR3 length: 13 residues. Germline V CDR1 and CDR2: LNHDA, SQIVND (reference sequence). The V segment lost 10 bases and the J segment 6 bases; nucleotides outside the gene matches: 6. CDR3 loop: CATPGQGAHGYTF. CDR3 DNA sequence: TGTGCCACCCCGGGACAGGGGGCCCATGGCTACACCTTC.

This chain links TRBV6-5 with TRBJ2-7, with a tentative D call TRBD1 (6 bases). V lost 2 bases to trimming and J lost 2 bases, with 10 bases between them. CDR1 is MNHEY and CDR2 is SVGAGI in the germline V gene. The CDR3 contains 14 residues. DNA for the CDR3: TGTGCCAGCAGTTACAGAACAGGGACCTACGAGCAGTACTTC. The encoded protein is CASSYRTGTYEQYF.

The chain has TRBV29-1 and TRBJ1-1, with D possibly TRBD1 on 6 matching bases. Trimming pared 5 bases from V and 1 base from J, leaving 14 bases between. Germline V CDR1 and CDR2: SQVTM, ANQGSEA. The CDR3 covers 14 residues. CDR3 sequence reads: CSVTPRGQNTEAFF. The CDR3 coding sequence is TGCAGCGTTACGCCGAGGGGACAGAACACTGAAGCTTTCTTT.

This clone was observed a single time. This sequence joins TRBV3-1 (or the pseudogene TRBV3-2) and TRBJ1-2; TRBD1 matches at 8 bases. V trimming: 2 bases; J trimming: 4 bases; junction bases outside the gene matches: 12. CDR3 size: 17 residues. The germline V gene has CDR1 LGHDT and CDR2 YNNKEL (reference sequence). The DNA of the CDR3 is TGTGCCAGCAGCCAACTTGGACAGGGAGGCTCAAGCTATGGCTACACCTTC. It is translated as CASSQLGQGGSSYGYTF.

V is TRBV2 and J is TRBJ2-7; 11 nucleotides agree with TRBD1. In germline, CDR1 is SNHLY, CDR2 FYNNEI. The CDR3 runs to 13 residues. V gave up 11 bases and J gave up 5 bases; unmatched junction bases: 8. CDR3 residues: CASGGQGVNEQYF. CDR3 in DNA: TGTGCCTCCGGGGGACAGGGGGTAAACGAGCAGTACTTC.

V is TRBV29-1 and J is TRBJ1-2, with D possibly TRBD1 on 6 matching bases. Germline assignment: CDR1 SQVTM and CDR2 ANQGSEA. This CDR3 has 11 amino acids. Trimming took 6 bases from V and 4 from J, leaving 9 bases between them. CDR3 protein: CSVDSIYGYTF. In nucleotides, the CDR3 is TGCAGCGTGGACAGCATCTATGGCTACACCTTC.

CDR3: CASSISGGSYNEQFF. DNA for the CDR3: TGTGCCAGTAGTATCAGCGGAGGCTCCTACAATGAGCAGTTCTTC. This chain connects TRBV19 to TRBJ2-1; D is perhaps TRBD2 (5 bases). Germline values: CDR1 LNHDA, CDR2 SQIVND (reference sequence). Trimming removed 3 bases from V and 0 bases from J, with 9 bases in between. This CDR3 spans 15 amino acids.

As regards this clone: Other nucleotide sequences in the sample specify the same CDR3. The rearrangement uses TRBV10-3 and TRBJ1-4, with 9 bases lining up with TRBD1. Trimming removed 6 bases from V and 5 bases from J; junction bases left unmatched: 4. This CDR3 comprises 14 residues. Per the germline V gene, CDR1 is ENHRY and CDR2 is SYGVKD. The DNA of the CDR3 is TGTGCCATCAGGTCCGGGACAGGGAATGAAAAACTGTTTTTT. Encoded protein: CAIRSGTGNEKLFF.

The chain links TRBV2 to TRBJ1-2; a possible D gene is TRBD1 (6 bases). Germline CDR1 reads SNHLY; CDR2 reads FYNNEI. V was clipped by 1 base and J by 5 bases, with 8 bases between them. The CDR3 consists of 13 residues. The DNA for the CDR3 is TGTGCCAGCAGTGAAGGCACAGGGTATGGCTACACCTTC. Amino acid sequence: CASSEGTGYGYTF.

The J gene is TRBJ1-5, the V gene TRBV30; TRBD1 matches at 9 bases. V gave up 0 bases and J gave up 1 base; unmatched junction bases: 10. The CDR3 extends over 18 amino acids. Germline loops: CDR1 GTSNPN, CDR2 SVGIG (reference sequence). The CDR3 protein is CAWSVLKGQGISNQPQHF. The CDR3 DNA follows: TGTGCCTGGAGTGTACTTAAGGGACAGGGAATCAGCAATCAGCCCCAGCATTTT.

DNA of the CDR3: TGTGCCACCAGTGGCGGGGGGGGCAGGGGCAACTATGGCTACACCTTC. Translating gives CATSGGGGRGNYGYTF. This sequence joins TRBV24-1 and TRBJ1-2, with D tentatively TRBD1 (6 bases). Deletions cut 5 bases from V and 2 bases from J, with 17 bases between. CDR1 is KGHDR, CDR2 SFDVKD, per germline. The CDR3 runs 16 residues.

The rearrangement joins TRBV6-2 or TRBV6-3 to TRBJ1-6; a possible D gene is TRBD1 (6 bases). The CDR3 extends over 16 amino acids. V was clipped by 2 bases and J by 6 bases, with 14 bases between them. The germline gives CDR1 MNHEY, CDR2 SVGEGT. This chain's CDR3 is CASSYGSGAGNSPLHF. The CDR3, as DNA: TGTGCCAGCAGTTACGGTTCAGGGGCCGGTAATTCACCCCTCCACTTT.

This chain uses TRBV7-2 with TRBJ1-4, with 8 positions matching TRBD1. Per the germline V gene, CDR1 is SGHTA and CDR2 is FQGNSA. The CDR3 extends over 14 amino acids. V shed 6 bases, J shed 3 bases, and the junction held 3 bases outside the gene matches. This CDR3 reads CASRPQGANEKLFF. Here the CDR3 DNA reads TGTGCCAGCAGACCACAGGGGGCTAATGAAAAACTGTTTTTT.

The CDR3 sequence: CSVAPSSYEQYF. CDR3 bases: TGCAGCGTTGCTCCCAGCTCCTACGAGCAGTACTTC. The chain employs TRBV29-1 and TRBJ2-7; no reliable D call. The CDR3 covers 12 residues. CDR1 and CDR2 (germline): SQVTM, ANQGSEA. The V end lost 4 bases, the J end lost 0 bases, and 7 bases lay between the germline ends.

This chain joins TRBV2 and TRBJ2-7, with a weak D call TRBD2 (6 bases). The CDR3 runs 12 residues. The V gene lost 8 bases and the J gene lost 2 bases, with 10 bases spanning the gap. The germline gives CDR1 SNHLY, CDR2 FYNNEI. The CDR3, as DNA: TGTGCCAGCGGAGGGAACACCTACGAGCAGTACTTC. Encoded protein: CASGGNTYEQYF.